The 18 T cell receptor beta chains below come from one sample, sequenced in a study of CD8+CD57+ T cells in acquired aplastic anemia. Whoever was chosen for sequencing had shown CD8+CD57+ cell expansion by flow cytometry. Researchers used genomic DNA as the template to profile TCR beta VDJ and CDR3. Via MiXCR, TCRdb re-called the reads, giving one row per CDR3 protein. Among fewer than 200,000 distinct CDR3 sequences listed, 40% to 50% were seen once. Sequenced input: sorted CD4+, CD8+, or CD8+CD57+ T cells (not recorded which) from PBMCs. The receptors were gathered from a human donor with aplastic anemia.

The chain combines TRBV4-3 with TRBJ2-1, with 11 nucleotides matching TRBD2. Germline V gene lookup returns CDR1 LGHNA and CDR2 YSLEER. V lost 0 bases, J lost 4 bases, and 5 bases stayed unmatched. The CDR3 contains 17 residues. The DNA for the CDR3 is TGCGCCAGCAGCCAAGAGAGGCTAGCGGGGGGTTACAATGAGCAGTTCTTC. The encoded protein is CASSQERLAGGYNEQFF.

The chain employs TRBV20-1 and TRBJ1-5, with D uncertain. The CDR3 has 14 residues. V was cut by 1 base and J by 0 bases, with 7 bases left in between. The germline CDR1 and CDR2 sequences are DFQATT and SNEGSKA (reference sequence). The CDR3 sequence: CSARGYNSNQPQHF. Here the CDR3 DNA reads TGCAGTGCTAGAGGGTACAATAGCAATCAGCCCCAGCATTTT.

This clonotype was counted at least ten times. The chain couples TRBV20-1 to TRBJ1-2, with D uncertain. The CDR3 is made up of 14 amino acids. The V gene's germline CDR1 is DFQATT and CDR2 SNEGSKA (reference sequence). V was shortened by 7 bases and J by 5 bases, with 20 bases between the two germline ends. The CDR3, as DNA: TGCAGTGGGAACAGTCCCCTTACTCTGTATGGCTACACCTTC. Translating gives CSGNSPLTLYGYTF.

The genes are TRBV10-3 and TRBJ1-4, with D possibly TRBD1 on 5 matching bases. The V end was cut by 6 bases, the J end by 8 bases, with 13 bases between. The CDR3 runs to 13 residues. Germline values: CDR1 ENHRY, CDR2 SYGVKD. This chain's CDR3 is CAISPGIGEKLFF. Written as DNA, the CDR3 is TGTGCCATCAGCCCAGGGATAGGAGAAAAACTGTTTTTT.

This clonotype was observed many times. The chain uses TRBV5-4 and TRBJ2-1; D remains unclear. The CDR3 runs to 11 residues. Germline CDR1 is SGHNT and CDR2 is YYREEE (reference sequence). V lost 0 bases, J lost 9 bases, and 4 bases lay in between. The CDR3 DNA follows: TGTGCCAGCAGCTTGGACAGTGAGCAGTTCTTC. Its protein is CASSLDSEQFF.

Only one count was recorded for this clonotype. V usage is TRBV20-1 and J usage is TRBJ2-7, with 8 bases matching TRBD2. J was trimmed by 0 bases and V by 5 bases; bases with no gene match: 6. The CDR3 is 14 amino acids. Germline CDR1 is DFQATT and CDR2 is SNEGSKA (reference sequence). CDR3 nucleotide sequence: TGCAGTGCTGTACTAGCGGTAAGCTCCTACGAGCAGTACTTC. As protein: CSAVLAVSSYEQYF.

J is TRBJ1-1 and V is TRBV20-1; D call uncertain. Trimming removed 5 bases from V and 4 bases from J, with 17 bases in between. Germline CDR1 reads DFQATT; CDR2 reads SNEGSKA (reference sequence). This CDR3 is 14 amino acids long. The CDR3 loop reads CSAPFKASTTEAFF. Here the CDR3 DNA reads TGCAGTGCTCCTTTCAAGGCAAGTACCACTGAAGCTTTCTTT.

This clonotype was counted ten times or more. The chain carries TRBV9 and TRBJ2-2; 9 nucleotides line up with TRBD1. Germline assignment: CDR1 SGDLS and CDR2 YYNGEE. The CDR3 length is 15 residues. V lost 7 bases and J lost 2; bases outside the gene matches: 6. CDR3 sequence reads: CASHRDRANTGELFF. CDR3 nucleotides: TGTGCCAGCCACCGGGACAGGGCTAACACCGGGGAGCTGTTTTTT.

In this sample, this clonotype turned up once. This chain uses TRBV10-3 with TRBJ1-1; possible D gene TRBD1, 5 bases. The CDR3 is 17 amino acids. Germline V CDR1 and CDR2: ENHRY, SYGVKD. Deletions cut 6 bases from V and 1 base from J, with 21 bases between. This chain's CDR3 is CAISLGGGNLRNTEAFF. CDR3 bases: TGTGCCATCAGCCTGGGGGGTGGGAATCTTCGGAACACTGAAGCTTTCTTT.

There are many counts of this clonotype. This chain joins TRBV5-1 and TRBJ2-1, with 9 bases identical to TRBD1. This CDR3 comprises 16 residues. The germline CDR1 and CDR2 sequences are SGHRS and YFSETQ. The ends lost 4 bases at V and 6 bases at J; junction bases unmatched: 11. This CDR3 is CASSPARGTGINEQFF. The CDR3 DNA reads as TGCGCCAGCAGCCCGGCACGGGGGACAGGGATCAATGAGCAGTTCTTC. Combining the CDR3 with reference TRBV5-1 and TRBJ2-1 gives the whole variable domain KAGVTQTPRYLIKTRGQQVTLSCSPISGHRSVSWYQQTPGQGLQFLFEYFSETQRNKGNFPGRFSGRQFSNSRSEMNVSTLELGDSALYLCASSPARGTGINEQFFGPGTRLTVL.

A few counts support this clonotype. The chain links TRBV11-1 to TRBJ1-6, with 9 bases matching TRBD1. Germline CDR1 SGHAT, CDR2 FQDESV (reference sequence). The V and J ends lost 1 base and 9 bases, in that order; junction bases with no gene match: 7. The length of the CDR3 is 16 residues. CDR3 region: CASSLVAGTGTSPLHF. In nucleotides, the CDR3 is TGTGCCAGCAGCTTAGTGGCCGGGACAGGGACTTCACCCCTCCACTTT.

J is TRBJ2-3 and V is TRBV11-1; no reliable D call. Looked up from germline, CDR1 is SGHAT and CDR2 is FQDESV (reference sequence). The length of the CDR3 is 15 residues. The V end was cut by 1 base, the J end by 3 bases, with 11 bases between. The CDR3 DNA is TGTGCCAGCAGCTTAGGTGCTCAGCCTACAGATACGCAGTATTTT. Its translation is CASSLGAQPTDTQYF.

The chain employs TRBV11-3 and TRBJ1-5, with 7 nucleotides matching TRBD1. J gave up 1 base and V 6 bases, and 6 bases lay outside the gene matches. The CDR3 runs 15 residues. The germline gives CDR1 SGHNT, CDR2 YENEEA. The CDR3 sequence: CASRNQGVSNQPQHF. The CDR3 coding sequence is TGTGCCAGCAGAAATCAGGGGGTGAGCAATCAGCCCCAGCATTTT.

Note on this clonotype: This clone may be a read error of a much larger clone one base away. The V gene is TRBV20-1, the J gene TRBJ1-1, with D hard to call. The CDR3 is 12 residues long. The germline V gene has CDR1 DFQATT and CDR2 SNEGSKA (reference sequence). The V and J ends lost 6 bases and 3 bases respectively, with 11 bases between them. Written as DNA, the CDR3 is TGCAGTGCCCAAACAGTGTACACTGAAGCTTTCTTT. Translated, it gives CSAQTVYTEAFF.

The CDR3 DNA sequence: TGTGCCACCAGCAGAGAGACCCTAGCGGGAGGGTCAGAGACCCAGTACTTC. Encoded protein: CATSRETLAGGSETQYF. The rearrangement uses TRBV15 and TRBJ2-5; TRBD2 matches at 12 bases. Germline-derived CDR1 and CDR2 are LNHNV and YYDKDF (reference sequence). J was trimmed by 4 bases and V by 0 bases; bases with no gene match: 6. The CDR3 runs to 17 residues.

In its sample, this clonotype was seen many times. The chain combines TRBV7-2 with TRBJ1-1; no firm D call. Germline V gene data show CDR1 as SGHTA and CDR2 as FQGNSA. The CDR3 runs to 16 residues. V lost 6 bases to trimming and J lost 7 bases, with 24 bases between them. Here the CDR3 reads CASSRQAGDPLSEAFF. The CDR3 region has the DNA TGTGCCAGCAGTCGACAAGCAGGCGACCCTCTCAGTGAAGCTTTCTTT.

This chain connects TRBV20-1 to TRBJ2-7; D remains unclear. CDR3 size: 13 residues. In germline, CDR1 is DFQATT, CDR2 SNEGSKA (reference sequence). Trimming pared 3 bases from V and 2 bases from J, leaving 11 bases between. This CDR3 is CSASGQVPYEQYF. The CDR3, as DNA: TGCAGTGCTAGTGGGCAGGTTCCCTACGAGCAGTACTTC.

About this clonotype itself: An end of the junction does not agree with germline; a read error may underlie this. The gene calls are TRBV7-7 and TRBJ2-1; 8 bases match TRBD2. The germline V gene has CDR1 SSHAT and CDR2 FNYEAQ (reference sequence). The CDR3 is made up of 16 amino acids. CDR3 region: CASSPEGAGGYNEQFF. The CDR3 region has the DNA TGTGCTAGCAGCCCCGAGGGCGCGGGGGGCTACAATGAGCAGTTCTTC.